This TCR beta chain emerged from a study of human T cells and chemical hapten exposure. For the study at large: Patients were mainly female, each with alopecia areata, totalis or universalis.

TCRdb re-analysed the RACE reads in MiXCR, keeping a single row per CDR3 protein. The sample consists of around 92,000 distinct CDR3 sequences, more than 10% of them appearing once. As to time point: pre-sensitization, week 0. Treatment described: therapeutic diphenylcyclopropenone sensitization with weekly scalp DPC. General study points: High-frequency TCRs, those above 1 in 1000, stayed the same after DPC sensitization. Relative to control repertoires, expanded TCRs gave rise to significantly more large CDR3 similarity clusters.

On this clonotype itself: Its cognate antigen is unknown.

This CDR3 spans 16 amino acids. The V end was cut by 3 bases, the J end by 0 bases, with 11 bases between. The sample here was whole blood, taken in connection with sensitization to the hapten diphenylcyclopropenone (DPC). The clonotype was recovered from a woman aged 55-69 years with alopecia areata. Some clones in this sample may be carry-over from other donors' samples. This chain connects TRBV12-3 or TRBV12-4 to TRBJ2-2, with a possible D match to TRBD1 (5 bases). The CDR3: CASSFRAGPNTGELFF. The CDR3 bases are TGTGCCAGCAGTTTCCGTGCAGGGCCGAACACCGGGGAGCTGTTTTTT.